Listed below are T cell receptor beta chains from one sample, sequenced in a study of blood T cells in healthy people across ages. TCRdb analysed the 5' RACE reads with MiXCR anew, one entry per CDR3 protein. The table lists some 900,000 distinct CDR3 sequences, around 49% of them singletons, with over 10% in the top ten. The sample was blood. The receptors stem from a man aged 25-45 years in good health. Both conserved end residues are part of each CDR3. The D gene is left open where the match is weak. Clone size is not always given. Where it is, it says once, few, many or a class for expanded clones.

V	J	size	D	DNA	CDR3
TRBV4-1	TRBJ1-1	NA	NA	TGCGCCAGCAGCCAAGTTTGGATTGGCGCTGAAGCTTTCTTT	CASSQVWIGAEAFF
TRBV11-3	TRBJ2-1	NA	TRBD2	TGTGCCAGCAGCTTAGGTGGGGGGACTGGGGGGGATGAGCAGTTCTTC	CASSLGGGTGGDEQFF
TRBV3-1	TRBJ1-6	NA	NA	TGTGCCAGCAGCCAAGGACTCTATAGAACCCTCCACTTT	CASSQGLYRTLHF
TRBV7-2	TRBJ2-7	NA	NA	TGTACCAGCAGCTTATTTAAGGATGAGCAGTACTTC	CTSSLFKDEQYF
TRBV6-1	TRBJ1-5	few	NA	TGTGCCGGCGGGGAGGGGGGAAGAGACAATCAGCCCCAGCATTTT	CAGGEGGRDNQPQHF
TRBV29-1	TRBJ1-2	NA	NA	TGCAGCGTTGAACAGGCCCCGGATAACCATGGCTACACCTTC	CSVEQAPDNHGYTF
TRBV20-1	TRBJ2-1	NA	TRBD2	TGCAGTGCTGGGACTAGCACCTACAATGAGCAGTTCTTC	CSAGTSTYNEQFF
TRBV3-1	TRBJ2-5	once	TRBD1	TGTGCCAGCAGCCCGAGACAGGGCGTATTGGAGACCCAGTACTTC	CASSPRQGVLETQYF
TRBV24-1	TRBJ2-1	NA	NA	TGTGCCACCAGTGGAATAGGCTACAATGAGCAGTTCTTC	CATSGIGYNEQFF
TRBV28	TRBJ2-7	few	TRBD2	TGTGCCAGCACAAGCGGGGGGACCACCTACGAGCAGTACTTC	CASTSGGTTYEQYF
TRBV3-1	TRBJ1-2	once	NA	TGTGCCAGCAGCCAAGGACGTTGGCCCTATGGCTACACCTTC	CASSQGRWPYGYTF
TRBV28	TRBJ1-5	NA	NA	TGTGCCAGCAGGGCAGCAGAGGGGCCGGCCAATCAGCCCCAGCATTTT	CASRAAEGPANQPQHF
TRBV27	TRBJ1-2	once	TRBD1	TGTGCCAGCAGTTCCTGGGACAGGGGAGAAGTCTATGGCTACACCTTC	CASSSWDRGEVYGYTF
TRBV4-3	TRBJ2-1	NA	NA	TGCGCCAGCAGCCAGCACACCGGGACTCCGAGCAATGAGCAGTTCTTC	CASSQHTGTPSNEQFF
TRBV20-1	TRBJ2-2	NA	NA	TGCATTGTTGGGCGTACGTCCGGGGAGCTGTTTTTT	CIVGRTSGELFF
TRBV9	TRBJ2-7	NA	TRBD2	TGCGCCAGCAGCGGCTCCGGGACTAGCGTCTACGAGCAGTACTTC	CASSGSGTSVYEQYF
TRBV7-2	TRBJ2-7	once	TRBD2	TGTGCCAGCAGCTTAGGCGGGGGGATGAACGAGCAGTACTTC	CASSLGGGMNEQYF
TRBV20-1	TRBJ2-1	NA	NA	TGCAGTGCTAGAGGGGTGCTGATGACGAGCTCCTACAATGAGCAGTTCTTC	CSARGVLMTSSYNEQFF
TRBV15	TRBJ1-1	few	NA	TGTGCCACCAGCCGCACAGGGATGAACACTGAAGCTTTCTTT	CATSRTGMNTEAFF
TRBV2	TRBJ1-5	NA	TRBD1	TGTGCCAGCAGTGATGGACAGGGTGAGAGCAATCAGCCCCAGCATTTT	CASSDGQGESNQPQHF
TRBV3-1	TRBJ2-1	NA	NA	TGTGCCAGTAGCTCCTTGAATGTAGAGCAGTTCTTC	CASSSLNVEQFF
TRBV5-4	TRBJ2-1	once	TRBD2	TGTGCCAGCAGCCGTCCGGGGGGGCCCCACAATAAGCAGTTCTTC	CASSRPGGPHNKQFF
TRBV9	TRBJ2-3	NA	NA	TGTGCCAGCAGCGTAGTAGGCAGCTCAGATACGCAGTATTTT	CASSVVGSSDTQYF
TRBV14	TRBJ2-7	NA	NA	TGTGCCAGCAGCCAAAGCTACCCATGGGAACAGGAAAAGTCATCCTACGAGCAGTACTTC	CASSQSYPWEQEKSSYEQYF
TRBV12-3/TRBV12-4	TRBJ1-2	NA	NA	TGTGCCAGTGGACAGCAAGCTAACTATGGCTACACCTTC	CASGQQANYGYTF